These T cell receptor beta chains were read from a single sample in a study of radiotherapy plus CTLA-4 blockade in lung cancer. The repertoire was sequenced with immunoSEQ multiplex PCR; TCRdb's copy has only in-frame clones and lacks some. The table lists tens of thousands of clones, about 76% of them singletons. The sequences come from peripheral blood, collected from a patient treated with radiotherapy plus ipilimumab. These receptors came from a human donor with non-small cell lung cancer who had a complete response to radiotherapy plus ipilimumab. CDR3s include the opening cysteine and the closing phenylalanine or tryptophan. Fields, in order: D gene, clone size, J gene, V gene, CDR3 DNA, CDR3 protein. A D gene is named only where the DNA matches it firmly. The listing skips clone size in some rows; elsewhere it reads once, few, many or a size class.

d_gene: .
abundance: few
j_gene: TRBJ1-1
v_gene: TRBV4-3
CDR3nt: TGCGCCAGCAGCCAAGATAGGAGAGGGAACACTGAAGCTTTCTTT
CDR3aa: CASSQDRRGNTEAFF

d_gene: .
abundance: .
j_gene: TRBJ2-5
v_gene: TRBV5-8
CDR3nt: TGTGCCAGCAGCTTTCACAGGGAAGAGACCCAGTACTTC
CDR3aa: CASSFHREETQYF

d_gene: .
abundance: .
j_gene: TRBJ1-5
v_gene: TRBV6-1
CDR3nt: TGTGCCAGCAGTGAAGTTGCGGGTCGGGGCAATCAGCCCCAGCATTTT
CDR3aa: CASSEVAGRGNQPQHF

d_gene: TRBD2
abundance: .
j_gene: TRBJ2-1
v_gene: TRBV5-4
CDR3nt: TGTGCCAGCAGTTTAGCGGGGGTAGGTGAGCAGTTCTTC
CDR3aa: CASSLAGVGEQFF

d_gene: TRBD1
abundance: .
j_gene: TRBJ2-7
v_gene: TRBV10-3
CDR3nt: TGTGCCATCACTCCGGGACAGGGAGCCTACGAGCAGTACTTC
CDR3aa: CAITPGQGAYEQYF

d_gene: .
abundance: .
j_gene: TRBJ1-2
v_gene: TRBV30
CDR3nt: TGTGCCTGGAAAATAGGAGCGAGTGGCTACACCTTC
CDR3aa: CAWKIGASGYTF

d_gene: .
abundance: .
j_gene: TRBJ1-4
v_gene: TRBV27
CDR3nt: TGTGCCAGCAGTTTACGGCGGGGAACTAATGAAAAACTGTTTTTT
CDR3aa: CASSLRRGTNEKLFF

d_gene: TRBD2
abundance: .
j_gene: TRBJ2-1
v_gene: TRBV4-3
CDR3nt: TGCGCCAGCAGCCAAGATGGGCTAGCGGGTAGCCCTAATGAGCAGTTCTTC
CDR3aa: CASSQDGLAGSPNEQFF

d_gene: TRBD1
abundance: once
j_gene: TRBJ1-2
v_gene: TRBV2
CDR3nt: TGTGCCAGCAGCTACAGGGGCGATAACTATGGCTACACCTTC
CDR3aa: CASSYRGDNYGYTF

d_gene: .
abundance: once
j_gene: TRBJ2-5
v_gene: TRBV27
CDR3nt: TGTGCCAGCAGTTGGGGAGGAGGAGAGACCCAGTACTTC
CDR3aa: CASSWGGGETQYF

d_gene: .
abundance: .
j_gene: TRBJ2-5
v_gene: TRBV5-4
CDR3nt: TGTGCCAGCAGCTTGGAAGGGACACAAGAGACCCAGTACTTC
CDR3aa: CASSLEGTQETQYF

d_gene: .
abundance: once
j_gene: TRBJ1-2
v_gene: TRBV4-1
CDR3nt: TGCGCCAGCAGCCAGGGGAGGGGGAGGCTCTATGGCTACACCTTC
CDR3aa: CASSQGRGRLYGYTF

d_gene: TRBD1
abundance: .
j_gene: TRBJ2-2
v_gene: TRBV4-1
CDR3nt: TGCGCCAGCAGCCAAGTCTCCAGGGGGCTGACGGGGGAGCTGTTTTTT
CDR3aa: CASSQVSRGLTGELFF

d_gene: .
abundance: .
j_gene: TRBJ1-6
v_gene: TRBV7-9
CDR3nt: TGTGCCAGCACCGGGGGGGTCGCTTCACCCCTCCACTTT
CDR3aa: CASTGGVASPLHF

d_gene: .
abundance: .
j_gene: TRBJ2-2
v_gene: TRBV12-5
CDR3nt: TGTGCTAGTGGCCGCGCAGGTTACAACACCGGGGAGCTGTTTTTT
CDR3aa: CASGRAGYNTGELFF

d_gene: .
abundance: .
j_gene: TRBJ2-7
v_gene: TRBV27
CDR3nt: TGTGCCAGCAGTTTAGGTAGCACCTACGAGCAGTACTTC
CDR3aa: CASSLGSTYEQYF

d_gene: TRBD1
abundance: .
j_gene: TRBJ2-3
v_gene: TRBV4-3
CDR3nt: TGCGCCAGCAGCCAAGGGGACAGGGGGTTCACAGATACGCAGTATTTT
CDR3aa: CASSQGDRGFTDTQYF

d_gene: TRBD2
abundance: .
j_gene: TRBJ2-7
v_gene: TRBV6-6
CDR3nt: TGTGCCAGCAGTCACGGGACTATCGAGCAGTACTTC
CDR3aa: CASSHGTIEQYF

d_gene: .
abundance: .
j_gene: TRBJ2-3
v_gene: TRBV5-6
CDR3nt: TGTGCCAGCAGCTTAAGGGGGAGGGTTGCAGATACGCAGTATTTT
CDR3aa: CASSLRGRVADTQYF

d_gene: .
abundance: .
j_gene: TRBJ1-4
v_gene: TRBV6-5
CDR3nt: TGTGCCAGCAGTTACCTATACGAAGGGAGTGAAAAACTGTTTTTT
CDR3aa: CASSYLYEGSEKLFF

d_gene: .
abundance: .
j_gene: TRBJ1-5
v_gene: TRBV12-5
CDR3nt: TGTGCTAGTGGTTCCCACTTTAGGGACACTTATCAGCCCCAGCATTTT
CDR3aa: CASGSHFRDTYQPQHF

d_gene: .
abundance: .
j_gene: TRBJ2-2
v_gene: TRBV7-9
CDR3nt: TGTGCCAGCAGGAGTCGGGGGAAGGGTGCCGGGGAGCTGTTTTTT
CDR3aa: CASRSRGKGAGELFF

d_gene: TRBD1
abundance: .
j_gene: TRBJ2-7
v_gene: TRBV7-2
CDR3nt: TGTGCCAGCAGCGCGGACAGGGCCCGCGAGCAGTACTTC
CDR3aa: CASSADRAREQYF

d_gene: .
abundance: .
j_gene: TRBJ2-5
v_gene: TRBV5-1
CDR3nt: TGCGCCAGCAGCGTATCCAGGAGGGACCAAGAGACCCAGTACTTC
CDR3aa: CASSVSRRDQETQYF

d_gene: TRBD2
abundance: .
j_gene: TRBJ2-1
v_gene: TRBV5-8
CDR3nt: TGTGCCAGCAGCTTGGCCTGGGGACTAGCGGCGGACTACACAAACAATGAGCAGTTCTTC
CDR3aa: CASSLAWGLAADYTNNEQFF

d_gene: .
abundance: once
j_gene: TRBJ2-3
v_gene: TRBV6-4
CDR3nt: TGTGCCAGCAGTGGGCAGCCAGGGGATACGCAGTATTTT
CDR3aa: CASSGQPGDTQYF

d_gene: .
abundance: .
j_gene: TRBJ2-6
v_gene: TRBV5-1
CDR3nt: TGCGCCAGCAGGGACAGCTCTGGGGCCAACGTCCTGACTTTC
CDR3aa: CASRDSSGANVLTF

d_gene: TRBD1
abundance: .
j_gene: TRBJ2-1
v_gene: TRBV29-1
CDR3nt: TGCAGCGTTCTAAAAGTCACCGGGACAGGAGTTAGGGGTGAGCAGTTCTTC
CDR3aa: CSVLKVTGTGVRGEQFF

d_gene: .
abundance: .
j_gene: TRBJ2-3
v_gene: TRBV7-9
CDR3nt: TGTGCCAGCAGCCCGGGGGCAGATACGCAGTATTTT
CDR3aa: CASSPGADTQYF

d_gene: TRBD1
abundance: .
j_gene: TRBJ1-2
v_gene: TRBV5-1
CDR3nt: TGCGCCAGCAGCAGCGACAGGGTCTATGGCTACACCTTC
CDR3aa: CASSSDRVYGYTF

d_gene: .
abundance: .
j_gene: TRBJ1-2
v_gene: TRBV7-9
CDR3nt: TGTGCCAGCAGCTTACAGGGAGGCTACACCTTC
CDR3aa: CASSLQGGYTF

d_gene: .
abundance: once
j_gene: TRBJ1-1
v_gene: TRBV2
CDR3nt: TGTGCCAGCAGTGAACAAGGGGTAAACACTGAAGCTTTCTTT
CDR3aa: CASSEQGVNTEAFF

d_gene: .
abundance: .
j_gene: TRBJ1-5
v_gene: TRBV7-2
CDR3nt: TGTGCCAGCAGCTTAGCAGCGACAGCATTCGATAGCAATCAGCCCCAGCATTTT
CDR3aa: CASSLAATAFDSNQPQHF

d_gene: .
abundance: few
j_gene: TRBJ2-2
v_gene: TRBV2
CDR3nt: TGTGCCAGCAGGGACAGGGGGCGCATCTGGACTAGCGGGGAGAACACCGGGGAGCTGTTTTTT
CDR3aa: CASRDRGRIWTSGENTGELFF

d_gene: TRBD2
abundance: few
j_gene: TRBJ2-1
v_gene: TRBV4-1
CDR3nt: TGCGCCAGTGGACTAGCGGCCCCCAATGAGCAGTTCTTC
CDR3aa: CASGLAAPNEQFF

d_gene: TRBD2
abundance: .
j_gene: TRBJ2-1
v_gene: TRBV25-1
CDR3nt: TGTGCCAGCAGTGACCTCGGGACTAGCAGCTACAATGAGCAGTTCTTC
CDR3aa: CASSDLGTSSYNEQFF

d_gene: TRBD1
abundance: .
j_gene: TRBJ1-1
v_gene: TRBV2
CDR3nt: TGTGCCAGCAGTACAGGGGGCTGGGGCACTGAAGCTTTCTTT
CDR3aa: CASSTGGWGTEAFF

d_gene: .
abundance: .
j_gene: TRBJ2-1
v_gene: TRBV5-5
CDR3nt: TGTGCCAGCAGCTTAGACGGTGACTCTTACAATGAGCAGTTCTTC
CDR3aa: CASSLDGDSYNEQFF

d_gene: .
abundance: .
j_gene: TRBJ2-3
v_gene: TRBV19
CDR3nt: TGTGCCAGTAGTCAGCAGGGAGGAGCAGATACGCAGTATTTT
CDR3aa: CASSQQGGADTQYF

d_gene: TRBD1
abundance: .
j_gene: TRBJ1-1
v_gene: TRBV7-9
CDR3nt: TGTGCCAGCAGCCTCGGGACAGGGGGTAGTCGGAACACTGAAGCTTTCTTT
CDR3aa: CASSLGTGGSRNTEAFF

d_gene: TRBD2
abundance: .
j_gene: TRBJ2-3
v_gene: TRBV25-1
CDR3nt: TGTGCCAGCAGACCCCGGCAGACTAGCGGGAGTGCAGATACGCAGTATTTT
CDR3aa: CASRPRQTSGSADTQYF

d_gene: .
abundance: .
j_gene: TRBJ1-2
v_gene: TRBV4-3
CDR3nt: TGCGCCAGCAGCCAAGATATGGGGGAGGCCTATGGCTACACCTTC
CDR3aa: CASSQDMGEAYGYTF

d_gene: .
abundance: .
j_gene: TRBJ1-4
v_gene: TRBV4-2
CDR3nt: TGTGCCAGCAGCCAAGAGGGGGGGCGCGGAGAAAAACTGTTTTTT
CDR3aa: CASSQEGGRGEKLFF

d_gene: .
abundance: .
j_gene: TRBJ1-1
v_gene: TRBV5-4
CDR3nt: TGTGCCAGCTCCCCCAAACAGGGAATGAACACTGAAGCTTTCTTT
CDR3aa: CASSPKQGMNTEAFF

d_gene: .
abundance: .
j_gene: TRBJ1-4
v_gene: TRBV29-1
CDR3nt: TGCAGCGTGGGGGCAGGGGCTGGTGAAAAACTGTTTTTT
CDR3aa: CSVGAGAGEKLFF

d_gene: .
abundance: .
j_gene: TRBJ1-1
v_gene: TRBV6-6
CDR3nt: TGTGCCAGCAGTTCGGTCATGAACACTGAAGCTTTCTTT
CDR3aa: CASSSVMNTEAFF

d_gene: TRBD2
abundance: .
j_gene: TRBJ2-3
v_gene: TRBV4-3
CDR3nt: TGCGCCAGCAGCCAGACGGGGACTAGTCCCGATACGCAGTATTTT
CDR3aa: CASSQTGTSPDTQYF

d_gene: TRBD2
abundance: .
j_gene: TRBJ2-1
v_gene: TRBV4-3
CDR3nt: TGCGCCAGCAGCCCGGGACTAGCGGAATACAATGAGCAGTTCTTC
CDR3aa: CASSPGLAEYNEQFF

d_gene: .
abundance: .
j_gene: TRBJ2-1
v_gene: TRBV10-1
CDR3nt: TGCGCCAGCAGTGAGTCGGGGGGAGTGGGGCCAAATGAGCAGTTCTTC
CDR3aa: CASSESGGVGPNEQFF